Shown below are 5 T cell receptor beta chains from a single sample sequenced in a study of T cell clonotyping in hematopoietic cell transplantation. Generated by immunoSEQ multiplex PCR, the TCRdb table keeps only in-frame clones and is missing some. The table includes some 16,000 clones, 90% to 95% detected once. Time point here: recipient sample about 28 days before transplant, after cytoreduction. The sequencing here drew on peripheral blood mononuclear cells, taken before stem cell transplant. Every receptor here comes from a man aged 18-30 years with biphenotypic leukemia. Some clones in this sample may be carry-over from other donors' samples.

The rearrangement links TRBV29-1 to TRBJ2-1; 7 bases match TRBD2. V shed 3 bases and J 7 bases; nucleotides not matched to a gene: 9. The CDR3 spans 14 residues. Germline CDR1 and CDR2: SQVTM and ANQGSEA. The CDR3 DNA reads as TGCAGCGTTGACAAAGCGGGGACTGTTAATGAGCAGTTCTTC. Translated: CSVDKAGTVNEQFF.

V and J are TRBV2 and TRBJ2-1, with D tentatively TRBD2 (6 bases). The germline V gene has CDR1 SNHLY and CDR2 FYNNEI. V lost 11 bases, J lost 3 bases, and 11 bases lay in between. The CDR3 runs 12 residues. DNA for the CDR3: TGTGCCGGGGAGGACGGCTACAATGAGCAGTTCTTC. It translates to CAGEDGYNEQFF.

The chain couples TRBV27 to TRBJ1-1; D is unclear. Germline V CDR1 and CDR2: MNHEY, SMNVEV (reference sequence). Trimming took 6 bases from V and 4 from J, leaving 6 bases between them. The CDR3 extends over 11 amino acids. The CDR3 loop reads CASRGGTEAFF. DNA of the CDR3: TGTGCCAGCAGGGGTGGCACTGAAGCTTTCTTT.

This rearrangement joins TRBV6-1 to TRBJ1-2; the match to TRBD1 covers 9 bases. Germline loops: CDR1 MNHNS, CDR2 SASEGT. The trim removed 4 bases at V and 7 bases at J, leaving 7 bases unmatched. The CDR3 contains 14 residues. The chain's CDR3 is CASSGGQGIGGYTF. For the CDR3, the DNA is TGTGCCAGCAGTGGGGGACAGGGAATTGGTGGCTACACCTTC.

For this clone: One end of the junction fails to match germline, which may point to a read error. V usage is TRBV5-8 and J usage is TRBJ2-7; TRBD1 matches at 12 bases. The CDR3 has 15 residues. Germline assignment: CDR1 SGHTS and CDR2 YDEGEE. CDR3 DNA sequence: TGTGCCAGCAGTTTGGGACAGGGGGCTTCTTACGAGCAGTACTTC. Its protein product is CASSLGQGASYEQYF.